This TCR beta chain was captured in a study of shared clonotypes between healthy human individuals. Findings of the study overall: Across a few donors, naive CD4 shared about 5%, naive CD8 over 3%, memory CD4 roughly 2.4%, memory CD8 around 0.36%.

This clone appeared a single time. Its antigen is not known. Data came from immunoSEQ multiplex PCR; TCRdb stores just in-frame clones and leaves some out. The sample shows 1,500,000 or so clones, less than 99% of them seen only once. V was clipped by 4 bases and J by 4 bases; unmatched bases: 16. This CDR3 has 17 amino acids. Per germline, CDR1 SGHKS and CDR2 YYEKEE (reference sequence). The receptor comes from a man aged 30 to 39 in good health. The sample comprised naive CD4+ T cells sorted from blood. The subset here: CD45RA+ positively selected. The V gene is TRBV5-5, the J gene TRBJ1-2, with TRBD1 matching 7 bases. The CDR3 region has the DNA TGTGCCAGCAGCCAGATTTCCGGGTCCCAGGGGGGCTATGGCTACACCTTC. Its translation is CASSQISGSQGGYGYTF. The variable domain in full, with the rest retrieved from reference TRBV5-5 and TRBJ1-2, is DAGVTQSPTHLIKTRGQQVTLRCSPISGHKSVSWYQQVLGQGPQFIFQYYEKEERGRGNFPDRFSARQFPNYSSELNVNALLLGDSALYLCASSQISGSQGGYGYTFGSGTRLTVV.